One and the same sample provided the 18 T cell receptor beta chains below, sequenced in a study of blood T cell repertoires in COVID-19. Data came from immunoSEQ multiplex PCR; TCRdb stores just in-frame clones and leaves some out. The data contain more than 150,000 clones, 82% of them seen just once; the ten biggest clones take up 9.5% to 11%. The sample taken for sequencing was PBMCs or T cells enriched from blood (not recorded which). The receptors originated from a man in his fifties or sixties who had recovered from COVID-19.

V and J are TRBV4-1 and TRBJ2-2; D gene uncertain. Trimming took 0 bases from V and 0 from J, leaving 11 bases between them. This CDR3 is 17 amino acids long. Per germline, CDR1 MGHRA and CDR2 YSYEKL. In DNA, the CDR3 is TGCGCCAGCAGCCAAGACCCCGGCAGGTCGAACACCGGGGAGCTGTTTTTT. The encoded protein is CASSQDPGRSNTGELFF.

In its sample, this clone was seen once. The CDR3 nucleotides read TGTGCCAGCAGCACCGGGACTAGCGGGTCGAAAGAGACCCAGTACTTC. Amino acid sequence: CASSTGTSGSKETQYF. The J gene is TRBJ2-5, the V gene TRBV7-2; 12 bases match TRBD2. Germline V CDR1 and CDR2: SGHTA, FQGNSA. CDR3 size: 16 residues. V shed 5 bases, J shed 3 bases, and the junction held 7 bases outside the gene matches. Full variable domain (rest looked up from reference TRBV7-2 and TRBJ2-5): GAGVSQSPSNKVTEKGKDVELRCDPISGHTALYWYRQSLGQGLEFLIYFQGNSAPDKSGLPSDRFSAERTGGSVSTLTIQRTQQEDSAVYLCASSTGTSGSKETQYFGPGTRLLVL.

The V gene is TRBV18, the J gene TRBJ2-7, with D unresolved. Deletions cut 2 bases from V and 6 bases from J, with 23 bases between. CDR3 length: 17 amino acids. The germline V gene encodes CDR1 KGHSH and CDR2 LQKENI. The CDR3 is CASSPAVVSLMAPEQYF. The CDR3 coding sequence is TGTGCCAGCTCACCAGCGGTAGTCTCATTGATGGCCCCCGAGCAGTACTTC.

This clone was seen only once. The same CDR3 can be traced to other DNA sequences in this sample. The rearrangement joins TRBV5-1 to TRBJ1-1; D perhaps matches TRBD1 (5 bases). V gave up 2 bases and J gave up 0 bases, with 8 bases separating them. The CDR3 extends over 14 amino acids. The germline CDR1 and CDR2 sequences are SGHRS and YFSETQ. The CDR3 loop reads CASSFGGLNTEAFF. CDR3 nucleotides: TGCGCCAGCAGCTTCGGGGGGTTGAACACTGAAGCTTTCTTT.

The rearrangement uses TRBV3-1 (or the pseudogene TRBV3-2) and TRBJ2-1; tentatively, D is TRBD2 (6 bases). Germline CDR1 and CDR2: LGHDT and YNNKEL (reference sequence). With 1 base removed from V and 4 bases from J, the gap between germline ends came to 29 bases. The CDR3 has 21 amino acids. The CDR3 spells CASSQGGRRYGSSSNYNEQFF. The CDR3 bases are TGTGCCAGCAGCCAAGGGGGGAGGAGGTACGGAAGCTCCTCTAATTACAATGAGCAGTTCTTC.

J is TRBJ2-1 and V is TRBV7-9; D not certain. The germline CDR1 and CDR2 sequences are SEHNR and FQNEAQ (reference sequence). The CDR3 consists of 13 residues. With 5 bases removed from V and 0 bases from J, the gap between germline ends came to 5 bases. The CDR3 reads CASSMSSYNEQFF. Here the CDR3 DNA reads TGTGCCAGCAGCATGAGCTCCTACAATGAGCAGTTCTTC.

The J gene is TRBJ1-3, the V gene TRBV7-6, with D possibly being TRBD1 (5 bases). This CDR3 has 13 amino acids. From germline, CDR1 is SGHVS and CDR2 FNYEAQ. Trimming left V 1 base short and J 5 bases short, with 6 bases between. The CDR3 protein is CASSLGTRNTIYF. CDR3 coding DNA: TGTGCCAGCAGCTTAGGGACAAGAAACACCATATATTTT.

The chain joins TRBV7-2 to TRBJ1-2, with TRBD1 identical over 7 bases. CDR1 SGHTA and CDR2 FQGNSA come from the germline V gene. This CDR3 contains 15 residues. With 2 bases clipped from V and 0 bases from J, the junction kept 3 bases outside the gene matches. The DNA for the CDR3 is TGTGCCAGCAGCTTAACAGGGGTAGCTAACTATGGCTACACCTTC. It yields the protein CASSLTGVANYGYTF.

This clone was found once. The chain links TRBV5-1 to TRBJ2-2; 9 bases match TRBD1. V gave up 4 bases and J gave up 4 bases; unmatched junction bases: 8. This CDR3 region has 16 residues. The germline gives CDR1 SGHRS, CDR2 YFSETQ. In DNA form, the CDR3 reads TGCGCCAGCAGCCTACGGACAGGGGCGGGCACCGGGGAGCTGTTTTTT. Its protein is CASSLRTGAGTGELFF.

The V call is TRBV13, the J call TRBJ1-2, with TRBD1 matching 10 bases. The CDR3 sequence is 17 residues long. Germline V CDR1 and CDR2: PRHDT, FYEKMQ (reference sequence). Trimming took 4 bases from V and 2 from J; bases not matched to a gene: 10. The CDR3 DNA follows: TGTGCCAGCAGCTCAATCCGGGACAGGGGACGGAACTATGGCTACACCTTC. Its translation is CASSSIRDRGRNYGYTF.

This chain joins TRBV5-4 and TRBJ1-2; 9 bases align to TRBD1. CDR3 length equals 15 residues. Unmatched junction bases numbered 8, after V lost 4 bases and J lost 4 bases. Germline assignment: CDR1 SGHNT and CDR2 YYREEE (reference sequence). CDR3 DNA: TGTGCCAGCAGCCATCTACAGGGGGCAGGCTATGGCTACACCTTC. Translation gives CASSHLQGAGYGYTF.

V and J are TRBV9 and TRBJ2-3; perhaps TRBD2 as D (6 bases). Trimming cost V 3 bases and J 5 bases, with 19 bases left between them. This CDR3 region has 16 residues. The germline gives CDR1 SGDLS, CDR2 YYNGEE. The chain's CDR3 is CASSGLGTALGDTQYF. Written as DNA, the CDR3 is TGTGCCAGCAGCGGTCTGGGGACTGCCCTAGGAGATACGCAGTATTTT.

This sequence joins TRBV7-3 and TRBJ1-2, with 9 bases lining up with TRBD1. V shed 2 bases, J shed 4 bases, and the junction held 5 bases outside the gene matches. This CDR3 has 15 residues. Germline CDR1 is SGHTA and CDR2 is FQGTGA. CDR3 sequence reads: CASSLGGTGFYGYTF. The CDR3 DNA reads as TGTGCCAGCAGCTTAGGCGGGACAGGGTTCTATGGCTACACCTTC. Complete variable domain (other parts from reference TRBV7-3 and TRBJ1-2): GAGVSQTPSNKVTEKGKYVELRCDPISGHTALYWYRQSLGQGPEFLIYFQGTGAADDSGLPNDRFFAVRPEGSVSTLKIQRTERGDSAVYLCASSLGGTGFYGYTFGSGTRLTVV.

This chain links TRBV4-1 with TRBJ1-5; D is ambiguous. The CDR3 extends over 15 amino acids. CDR1 MGHRA and CDR2 YSYEKL come from the germline V gene. Trimming shortened V by 1 base and J by 6 bases, and 13 bases separated the two germline ends. CDR3 region: CASSQVLSQAQPQHF. The DNA of the CDR3 is TGCGCCAGCAGCCAAGTTCTAAGTCAGGCTCAGCCCCAGCATTTT.

The gene calls are TRBV6-5 and TRBJ2-7; 10 positions match TRBD1. The CDR3 is 13 residues long. From germline, CDR1 is MNHEY and CDR2 SVGAGI. V was pared by 8 bases and J by 4 bases, with 5 bases of the junction left unmatched. The DNA of the CDR3 is TGTGCCAGCTGCCGGGACAGGGGTTACGAGCAGTACTTC. This codes for CASCRDRGYEQYF.

This clone is a singleton in its sample. V and J are TRBV28 and TRBJ2-1, with D uncertain. The V and J ends lost 6 bases and 5 bases respectively, with 8 bases between them. This CDR3 is built from 12 residues. Germline CDR1 is MDHEN and CDR2 is SYDVKM. CDR3 bases: TGTGCCAGCAGGGGCCCAAACAATGAGCAGTTCTTC. It translates to CASRGPNNEQFF.

The CDR3 loop is CASSERVSSYYSSYNSPLHF. The CDR3 DNA is TGTGCCAGCAGTGAACGGGTCAGCTCTTACTATAGCTCCTATAATTCACCCCTCCACTTT. The chain is built from TRBV6-1 and TRBJ1-6; no clear D. With 2 bases removed from V and 0 bases from J, the gap between germline ends came to 20 bases. This CDR3 has 20 residues. Germline loops: CDR1 MNHNS, CDR2 SASEGT.

The rearrangement joins TRBV5-1 to TRBJ2-2, with 7 bases identical to TRBD1. CDR3 length equals 15 residues. Germline V lookup: CDR1 SGHRS, CDR2 YFSETQ. J gave up 7 bases and V 4 bases, and 10 bases lay outside the gene matches. The CDR3 DNA follows: TGCGCCAGCAGCACCCGGGACAGAAGCGTCGGGGAGCTGTTTTTT. Its translation: CASSTRDRSVGELFF.